The next 26 T cell receptor beta chains were all read from a single sample in a study of cytomegalovirus exposure and HLA in healthy donors. PCR was performed using 60 Vbeta and 13 Jbeta primers. The protocol was immunoSEQ multiplex PCR, while the TCRdb copy is restricted to in-frame clones and leaves out a portion. The sample's table shows some 46,000 clones. The material sequenced was PBMCs. The receptor set was obtained from a woman aged 25-40 years in good health and CMV-seronegative.

The V and J genes are TRBV7-2 and TRBJ2-1; 12 nucleotides line up with TRBD2. CDR1 and CDR2 (germline): SGHTA, FQGNSA. The CDR3 contains 14 residues. V lost 5 bases and J lost 10; bases outside the gene matches: 6. This CDR3 is CASSASGRAGEQFF. The CDR3 DNA reads as TGTGCCAGCAGCGCTAGCGGGAGGGCAGGGGAGCAGTTCTTC.

The chain links TRBV9 to TRBJ1-4; D call uncertain. Trimming stripped 0 bases from V and 0 bases from J, with 9 bases between. This CDR3 is built from 16 residues. The germline V gene encodes CDR1 SGDLS and CDR2 YYNGEE. CDR3 DNA: TGTGCCAGCAGCGTAGCTGGAGTAGCAACTAATGAAAAACTGTTTTTT. Translated: CASSVAGVATNEKLFF.

The chain carries TRBV6-5 and TRBJ1-3; D remains ambiguous. Germline V gives CDR1 MNHEY, CDR2 SVGAGI. The length of the CDR3 is 14 residues. Trimming stripped 6 bases from V and 0 bases from J, with 9 bases between. The CDR3 here is CASRPGYSGNTIYF. As DNA, the CDR3 is TGTGCCAGCAGACCCGGGTACTCTGGAAACACCATATATTTT.

This chain connects TRBV7-9 to TRBJ1-2, with 7 positions matching TRBD1. The CDR3 runs 15 residues. Germline V lookup: CDR1 SEHNR, CDR2 FQNEAQ (reference sequence). After removal of 6 bases from V and 0 bases from J, the junction contained 7 bases not matched to a gene. The CDR3 spells CASSNTGTANYGYTF. The CDR3 nucleotides read TGTGCCAGCAGTAATACCGGGACAGCTAACTATGGCTACACCTTC.

The genes are TRBV6-6 and TRBJ1-5; 8 nucleotides agree with TRBD1. Losses at the gene ends were 4 bases for V and 2 bases for J; bases not matched to a gene: 4. CDR1 and CDR2 from the germline V gene are MNHNY and SVGAGI (reference sequence). This CDR3 spans 15 amino acids. CDR3 loop: CASSSGGAGNQPQHF. The CDR3 coding sequence is TGTGCCAGCAGTTCAGGGGGCGCCGGCAATCAGCCCCAGCATTTT.

J is TRBJ2-1 and V is TRBV19; TRBD2 matches at 7 bases. Germline values: CDR1 LNHDA, CDR2 SQIVND (reference sequence). V dropped 4 bases and J dropped 7; count of bases not matched to a gene: 13. The CDR3 sequence is 16 residues long. The CDR3 DNA reads as TGTGCCAGTAGTACCGCTGGGGGGGGTATTTTGAATGAGCAGTTCTTC. It specifies CASSTAGGGILNEQFF.

J is TRBJ1-2 and V is TRBV6-1; D uncertain. Germline values: CDR1 MNHNS, CDR2 SASEGT. There are 14 residues in the CDR3. Deletions cut 1 base from V and 5 bases from J, with 11 bases between. CDR3: CASSEESLAYGYTF. CDR3 DNA sequence: TGTGCCAGCAGTGAAGAATCGCTGGCTTATGGCTACACCTTC.

CDR3 coding DNA: TGTGCCAGCAGCTTGGGGCCAGGTTTGAACACCGGGGAGCTGTTTTTT. It is translated as CASSLGPGLNTGELFF. The chain combines TRBV5-6 with TRBJ2-2; D unclear. Germline assignment: CDR1 SGHDT and CDR2 YYEEEE. The CDR3 covers 16 residues. V lost 0 bases to trimming and J lost 1 base, with 10 bases between them.

The rearrangement joins TRBV4-1 to TRBJ1-1; D unresolved. Between the trimmed V and J ends, which lost 4 bases and 5 bases, there was a span of 14 bases. There are 14 residues in the CDR3. Germline loops: CDR1 MGHRA, CDR2 YSYEKL. This CDR3 is CASSRATGITEAFF. In nucleotides, the CDR3 is TGCGCCAGCAGCCGAGCAACCGGGATAACTGAAGCTTTCTTT.

The chain links TRBV9 to TRBJ2-5, with 9 bases lining up with TRBD2. V was pared by 0 bases and J by 4 bases, with 7 bases of the junction left unmatched. In germline, CDR1 is SGDLS, CDR2 YYNGEE. This CDR3 is built from 16 residues. The chain's CDR3 is CASSVGRGRGGETQYF. The CDR3 nucleotides are TGTGCCAGCAGCGTAGGACGCGGGAGGGGAGGAGAGACCCAGTACTTC.

This rearrangement joins TRBV29-1 to TRBJ2-7; 9 bases align to TRBD1. The CDR3 length is 13 residues. Germline V gives CDR1 SQVTM, CDR2 ANQGSEA. V was pared by 4 bases and J by 5 bases, with 6 bases of the junction left unmatched. The CDR3: CSVGTGEGNEQYF. Here the CDR3 DNA reads TGCAGCGTTGGGACAGGGGAGGGGAACGAGCAGTACTTC.

The rearrangement links TRBV30 to TRBJ2-3, with TRBD1 as a possible D gene (5 bases). The ends were cut back, 1 base at V and 5 bases at J, with 10 bases in the middle. This CDR3 comprises 13 residues. From germline, CDR1 is GTSNPN and CDR2 SVGIG (reference sequence). CDR3 coding DNA: TGTGCCTGGAGTGCCCCAGGGAAAGATACGCAGTATTTT. This sequence encodes CAWSAPGKDTQYF.

The chain links TRBV28 to TRBJ2-7; D remains ambiguous. Deletions cut 7 bases from V and 2 bases from J, with 15 bases between. This CDR3 contains 14 residues. CDR1 is MDHEN and CDR2 is SYDVKM in the germline V gene. This chain's CDR3 is CASNAGDIPYEQYF. CDR3 DNA sequence: TGTGCCAGCAATGCTGGAGATATACCCTACGAGCAGTACTTC.

The V call is TRBV7-2, the J call TRBJ1-1; weak D call: TRBD1 (5 bases). Germline CDR1 and CDR2: SGHTA and FQGNSA. The ends were cut back, 5 bases at V and 3 bases at J, with 19 bases in the middle. CDR3 length equals 16 residues. The CDR3 bases are TGTGCCAGCAGCCAATTCCGGACAAGTTGGGACACTGAAGCTTTCTTT. Translating it yields CASSQFRTSWDTEAFF. The entire variable domain, with the rest obtained from reference TRBV7-2 and TRBJ1-1, is as follows: GAGVSQSPSNKVTEKGKDVELRCDPISGHTALYWYRQSLGQGLEFLIYFQGNSAPDKSGLPSDRFSAERTGGSVSTLTIQRTQQEDSAVYLCASSQFRTSWDTEAFFGQGTRLTVV.

This chain connects TRBV18 to TRBJ2-7; D perhaps matches TRBD2 (6 bases). From germline, CDR1 is KGHSH and CDR2 LQKENI. The CDR3 totals 14 residues. V lost 2 bases, J lost 0 bases, and 8 bases lay in between. The CDR3 DNA is TGTGCCAGCTCACCAAGGCGGGACTCCTACGAGCAGTACTTC. Its protein is CASSPRRDSYEQYF.

V is TRBV6-6 and J is TRBJ1-1, with 7 bases that match TRBD1. V lost 5 bases, J lost 0 bases, and 3 bases stayed unmatched. The CDR3 runs to 14 residues. The germline V gene encodes CDR1 MNHNY and CDR2 SVGAGI (reference sequence). The DNA for the CDR3 is TGTGCCAGCAGTCGGGACAGCATGAACACTGAAGCTTTCTTT. It specifies CASSRDSMNTEAFF.

The chain carries TRBV5-1 and TRBJ1-1; D gene ambiguous. Germline CDR1 and CDR2: SGHRS and YFSETQ. The CDR3 length is 12 residues. The germline V and J ends were trimmed by 9 bases and 1 base, with 10 bases remaining between them. CDR3: CATSGRNTEAFF. For the CDR3, the DNA is TGCGCCACCAGTGGGAGGAACACTGAAGCTTTCTTT.

The J gene is TRBJ2-7, the V gene TRBV28; 9 bases are shared with TRBD2. The CDR3 is 17 residues long. Germline values: CDR1 MDHEN, CDR2 SYDVKM. J was trimmed by 2 bases and V by 3 bases; bases with no gene match: 11. For the CDR3, the DNA is TGTGCCAGCAGTTTCCCAGCGGGAGGTAAGGGGCCCTACGAGCAGTACTTC. This gives the protein CASSFPAGGKGPYEQYF.

The chain uses TRBV15 and TRBJ2-1, with 12 bases lining up with TRBD2. V lost 4 bases to trimming and J lost 9 bases; unmatched junction nucleotides: 4. The CDR3 runs to 14 residues. Germline CDR1 LNHNV, CDR2 YYDKDF (reference sequence). The CDR3 is CATSILAGGGEQFF. The CDR3 DNA reads as TGTGCCACCAGCATACTAGCGGGAGGAGGTGAGCAGTTCTTC.

The rearrangement links TRBV28 to TRBJ2-4, with 7 bases fitting TRBD1. J was trimmed by 2 bases and V by 3 bases; bases with no gene match: 10. CDR3 size: 17 residues. CDR1 and CDR2 (germline): MDHEN, SYDVKM. CDR3 sequence: CASSFPGTVGSKNIQYF. The CDR3 bases are TGTGCCAGCAGTTTCCCCGGGACAGTGGGGTCCAAAAACATTCAGTACTTC.

This chain uses TRBV18 with TRBJ2-1; 8 nucleotides agree with TRBD2. This CDR3 has 15 residues. The V and J ends lost 3 bases and 4 bases, in that order; junction bases with no gene match: 5. Germline CDR1 and CDR2: KGHSH and LQKENI. In DNA form, the CDR3 reads TGTGCCAGCTCACCTAGGACTAGCACTTACAATGAGCAGTTCTTC. It yields the protein CASSPRTSTYNEQFF.

This chain uses TRBV5-1 with TRBJ2-7; D may be TRBD1 (6 bases). Germline V gene sequence: CDR1 SGHRS, CDR2 YFSETQ. The CDR3 consists of 12 residues. Trimming cost V 8 bases and J 7 bases, with 16 bases left between them. DNA for the CDR3: TGCGCCAGTCAACGGGACAATTATGAGCAGTACTTC. This encodes CASQRDNYEQYF.

The chain uses TRBV28 and TRBJ2-1; a possible D gene is TRBD1 (6 bases). From germline, CDR1 is MDHEN and CDR2 SYDVKM. This CDR3 is 14 amino acids long. The ends were cut back, 2 bases at V and 8 bases at J, with 13 bases in the middle. Here the CDR3 reads CASSLGGATDEQFF. The CDR3 bases are TGTGCCAGCAGTTTAGGGGGCGCAACAGATGAGCAGTTCTTC.

V usage is TRBV29-1 and J usage is TRBJ2-3, with TRBD2 matching over 8 bases. The CDR3 runs 17 residues. The V gene's germline CDR1 is SQVTM and CDR2 ANQGSEA. The V segment lost 0 bases and the J segment 0 bases; nucleotides outside the gene matches: 8. CDR3 in DNA: TGCAGCGTTGAAGAGGCTCGGGAGGGCCCCAGCACAGATACGCAGTATTTT. The encoded protein is CSVEEAREGPSTDTQYF.

The chain has TRBV9 and TRBJ2-1; no definite D call. V was pared by 0 bases and J by 6 bases, with 4 bases between. The germline V gene encodes CDR1 SGDLS and CDR2 YYNGEE. The CDR3 sequence is 12 residues long. This CDR3 is CASSVELNEQFF. The CDR3 region has the DNA TGTGCCAGCAGCGTAGAACTCAATGAGCAGTTCTTC.

This chain uses TRBV7-7 with TRBJ1-1; TRBD1 matches at 8 bases. Germline V gives CDR1 SSHAT, CDR2 FNYEAQ (reference sequence). Unmatched junction bases numbered 4, after V lost 1 base and J lost 3 bases. The CDR3 length is 15 residues. The CDR3 bases are TGTGCCAGCAGCTTAGTCCAGGGGGCGCACACTGAAGCTTTCTTT. This sequence encodes CASSLVQGAHTEAFF.